This T cell receptor (beta chain) was sequenced for a study of blood T cells in healthy people across ages. Whole-study context: Capture via template switching afforded approximately one barcoded beta molecule per two T cells.

With 4 bases removed from V and 0 bases from J, the gap between germline ends came to 17 bases. This CDR3 comprises 16 residues. Germline V gene lookup returns CDR1 SQVTM and CDR2 ANQGSEA. For the second PCR, which ran for about 7 to 11 cycles, a sample-barcoded 5' primer and a J-beta primer mix were used. TCRdb processed the 5' RACE reads anew with MiXCR; each CDR3 protein has one entry. Among hundreds of thousands of distinct CDR3 sequences, around 28% were seen once, and the ten largest hold 17%. A note on this clonotype: Antigen: not known.

Study-level results: Roughly linear declines in TCR beta diversity per million T cells occurred with age. It was the long-lived donors that had more naive CD4+ cells and higher diversity than aged donors.

The chain is built from TRBV29-1 and TRBJ2-3; D gene ambiguous. The sequencing input was blood. The origin of this receptor is a woman older than 75 in good health. CDR3 region: CSVVGITGSSTDTQYF. The CDR3 coding sequence is TGCAGCGTTGTTGGAATAACTGGTTCTAGCACAGATACGCAGTATTTT.